This T cell receptor beta chain was sequenced during a study of control samples from healthy donors and cancer patients. Comment on this clone: This specimen includes other DNA sequences encoding the same CDR3.

CDR3 length: 11 amino acids. Germline lookup yields CDR1 SGHAT and CDR2 FQNNGV. The V and J ends lost 5 bases and 1 base respectively, with 3 bases between them. Using immunoSEQ multiplex PCR, the repertoire was profiled, and TCRdb retains in-frame clones only, with some absent. This table has fewer than 200,000 clones, over 85% appearing once. Material for sequencing was blood. This TCR derives from a man under 40 in good health. The rearrangement joins TRBV11-2 to TRBJ2-7, with D uncertain. The CDR3 spells CASSRSYEQYF. The CDR3 region has the DNA TGTGCCAGCAGCCGGTCCTACGAGCAGTACTTC.